The clone carrying this TCR beta chain was picked up a small number of times. The data are from a study of blood T cell repertoires in COVID-19. Across the study: The samples span acute and convalescent COVID-19 from the United States, Italy and Spain.

In the original analysis: Estimates of nucleated cell counts were drawn from the amplification of reference gene primers. Data came from immunoSEQ multiplex PCR; TCRdb stores just in-frame clones and leaves some out. V, J and clone size were drawn from that table, and D and trimming were deduced from the DNA. The sample comprises a few hundred thousand clones, 85% of which are singletons, and about 6.9% rests with the top ten. Across under 25 US areas, participants ranged in age from about 18 to 100 years. Researchers sorted participants into cohorts using their self-reported clinical history. Trimming removed 7 bases at V and 4 bases at J, with 5 bases between. Germline V gene data show CDR1 as MNHNY and CDR2 as SVGAGI (reference sequence). The CDR3 spans 11 residues.

The TCR sequence derives from a woman aged 45-59 years who had been exposed to COVID-19. The sequencing sample was made of PBMCs or T cells enriched from blood (not recorded which). This chain joins TRBV6-6 and TRBJ1-3; D is undetermined. The CDR3 DNA sequence: TGTGCCAGCACAGGAGGAAACACCATATATTTT. This translates into CASTGGNTIYF.